These 14 T cell receptor beta chains were all obtained from the same sample, sequenced in a study of blood T cell repertoires in COVID-19. The protocol was immunoSEQ multiplex PCR, while the TCRdb copy is restricted to in-frame clones and leaves out a portion. The table lists 50,000 to 60,000 clones, 85% to 95% of them singletons. Source material: peripheral blood. These receptors were collected from an elderly woman with acute or convalescent COVID-19.

The chain recombines TRBV9 with TRBJ1-4; 9 positions agree with TRBD1. The CDR3 has 17 residues. CDR1 is SGDLS, CDR2 YYNGEE, per germline. The junction had 11 bases not matched to a gene; V was cut back by 4 bases and J by 4 bases. DNA of the CDR3: TGTGCCAGCAGCCCTCGTCCACAGGGGGCGGTTAATGAAAAACTGTTTTTT. It encodes CASSPRPQGAVNEKLFF.

This chain uses TRBV5-1 with TRBJ2-2, with 10 nucleotides matching TRBD2. Germline assignment: CDR1 SGHRS and CDR2 YFSETQ. Trimming took 0 bases from V and 1 from J; bases not matched to a gene: 3. The length of the CDR3 is 17 residues. CDR3 sequence reads: CASSLASGSLNTGELFF. Written as DNA, the CDR3 is TGCGCCAGCAGCTTGGCTAGCGGGAGTCTGAACACCGGGGAGCTGTTTTTT.

This clone was found a few times. This rearrangement joins TRBV3-1 (or the pseudogene TRBV3-2) to TRBJ1-3; D is unclear. Per germline, CDR1 LGHDT and CDR2 YNNKEL (reference sequence). The CDR3 is 14 residues long. V shed 4 bases and J shed 8 bases, with 15 bases lying between them. DNA for the CDR3: TGTGCCAGCAGCCCCCGTCTGGGAGCTGACACCATATATTTT. Translation gives CASSPRLGADTIYF.

The chain carries TRBV9 and TRBJ2-1; TRBD2 matches 8 bases. The CDR3 contains 16 residues. The V and J ends lost 2 bases and 3 bases, in that order; junction bases with no gene match: 7. Germline loops: CDR1 SGDLS, CDR2 YYNGEE. The CDR3 nucleotides read TGTGCCAGCAGCGTGAGGGCAGCGGGAGTCTACAATGAGCAGTTCTTC. Translated, it gives CASSVRAAGVYNEQFF.

This clone was counted only a few times. V is TRBV4-2 and J is TRBJ2-1, with 12 positions matching TRBD2. The J segment lost 6 bases and the V segment lost 4 bases, leaving 7 bases of the junction unmatched. Germline values: CDR1 LGHNA, CDR2 YNFKEQ. The CDR3 runs to 16 residues. CDR3 DNA sequence: TGTGCCAGCAGCCCGACCGGGACTAGCGGGCCCAATGAGCAGTTCTTC. Translated: CASSPTGTSGPNEQFF.

The V call is TRBV6-2 or TRBV6-3, the J call TRBJ1-2, with TRBD1 matching over 10 bases. Germline values: CDR1 MNHEY, CDR2 SVGEGT. The CDR3 extends over 16 amino acids. V trimming: 6 bases; J trimming: 5 bases; junction bases outside the gene matches: 12. CDR3 loop: CASSPLDRGPGYGYTF. In DNA, the CDR3 is TGTGCCAGCAGCCCCTTAGACAGGGGGCCAGGGTATGGCTACACCTTC.

The J gene is TRBJ1-5, the V gene TRBV18; TRBD1 matches 7 bases. V lost 0 bases and J lost 6; bases outside the gene matches: 5. Germline-derived CDR1 and CDR2 are KGHSH and LQKENI. The length of the CDR3 is 15 residues. Here the CDR3 reads CASSPPGTALQPQHF. In DNA form, the CDR3 reads TGTGCCAGCTCACCACCTGGGACAGCCCTTCAGCCCCAGCATTTT.

The genes are TRBV30 and TRBJ2-7, with 8 bases aligning to TRBD1. Trimming took 2 bases from V and 0 from J; bases not matched to a gene: 6. The CDR3 contains 15 residues. Germline V gives CDR1 GTSNPN, CDR2 SVGIG (reference sequence). The CDR3 DNA reads TGTGCCTGGAGTCAAAACAGGGGGAGCTCCTACGAGCAGTACTTC. It codes for CAWSQNRGSSYEQYF.

The chain carries TRBV5-4 and TRBJ2-5, with a tentative D call TRBD2 (6 bases). V lost 2 bases to trimming and J lost 2 bases, with 13 bases between them. The germline V gene encodes CDR1 SGHNT and CDR2 YYREEE (reference sequence). The length of the CDR3 is 15 residues. CDR3 bases: TGTGCCAGCAGCTTCTCCGGGACTCAACAAGAGACCCAGTACTTC. As protein: CASSFSGTQQETQYF.

The chain couples TRBV29-1 to TRBJ1-2; TRBD1 matches at 12 bases. The CDR3 is 15 amino acids. The J segment lost 8 bases and the V segment lost 0 bases, leaving 7 bases of the junction unmatched. Germline V gene lookup returns CDR1 SQVTM and CDR2 ANQGSEA. The DNA of the CDR3 is TGCAGCGTTGAAGATCTGAGTGGGACAGGGGGCGGCTACACCTTC. Residues: CSVEDLSGTGGGYTF.

This clone was detected once. The V gene is TRBV7-2, the J gene TRBJ1-3, with D maybe TRBD1 (5 bases). Germline V gives CDR1 SGHTA, CDR2 FQGNSA. The CDR3 runs to 15 residues. The V end lost 5 bases, the J end lost 0 bases, and 11 bases lay between the germline ends. CDR3 region: CASSLRVSSGNTIYF. CDR3 bases: TGTGCCAGCAGCCTCAGGGTTAGCTCTGGAAACACCATATATTTT.

This chain joins TRBV4-2 and TRBJ1-4, with D perhaps TRBD1 (5 bases). The CDR3 sequence is 16 residues long. Per germline, CDR1 LGHNA and CDR2 YNFKEQ. Trimming removed 1 base at V and 0 bases at J, with 9 bases between. CDR3 sequence reads: CASSQGQTATNEKLFF. The CDR3 coding sequence is TGTGCCAGCAGCCAAGGACAGACCGCAACTAATGAAAAACTGTTTTTT.

The J gene is TRBJ1-2, the V gene TRBV3-1 (or the pseudogene TRBV3-2), with unresolved D. This CDR3 spans 15 amino acids. V was shortened by 4 bases and J by 7 bases, with 19 bases between the two germline ends. Germline loops: CDR1 LGHDT, CDR2 YNNKEL (reference sequence). DNA for the CDR3: TGTGCCAGCAGCCGGAGTGGCGAGGGTGGTACTGGCTACACCTTC. The encoded protein is CASSRSGEGGTGYTF.

Remarks on this clone: The junction departs from germline at one end; a sequencing error may be responsible. The gene calls are TRBV7-3 and TRBJ2-1; 7 bases agree with TRBD2. The CDR3 loop spans 15 amino acids. CDR1 is SGHTA and CDR2 is FQGTGA in the germline V gene. In DNA form, the CDR3 reads TGTGCCAGCAGCCCCCGGGACTACTCCGACAATGAGCAGTTCTTC. Translated: CASSPRDYSDNEQFF.